This T cell receptor (beta chain) was profiled in a study of T cells expressing NK-cell markers. Study context: Sequencing of TCR beta repertoires drew on sorted CD3+CD56+NKG2C+, CD3+CD56+NKG2C- and CD3+CD56-NKG2C+ T cells. Just one sequenced donor of eight was HCMV-seronegative, while seven were seropositive.

It was by 5'RACE template switching with UMIs that TCR beta cDNA was made. Reprocessing the 5' RACE reads, TCRdb reports a single entry for every CDR3 protein and omits DNA. The sample includes 120,000 to 150,000 distinct CDR3 sequences. From germline, CDR1 is SGHDT and CDR2 YYEEEE. This CDR3 is 17 amino acids long. Sequencing was performed on blood T cells: a sorted CD56 or NKG2C T cell subset, CD4+ or CD8+ T cells, or bulk PBMC T cells (not recorded which). This clonotype was sampled from a man between 18 and 29 years old in good health. J is TRBJ2-2 and V is TRBV5-6; there is no DNA to check the TCRdb D call of TRBD1. CDR3 protein: CASSLGQTILNTGELFF.